Listed below are T cell receptor beta chains from one sample, sequenced in a study of blood T cell repertoires in COVID-19. Generated by immunoSEQ multiplex PCR, the TCRdb table keeps only in-frame clones and is missing some. The data hold about 260,000 clones, with approximately 87% observed a single time. Specimen: peripheral blood. The receptors come from a man in his sixties who had recovered from COVID-19. Each CDR3 is given with its conserved first and last residue. Fields, in order: D gene, clone size, J gene, V gene, CDR3 DNA, CDR3 protein. D genes are given only for firm matches. Clone sizes are given selectively: once, few, many, or a class where the clone is expanded.

TRBD2	once	TRBJ2-7	TRBV4-2	TGTGCCAGCAGCCAAAAAATCTTAGCGGGGACTAGGAAACCCTACGAGCAGTACTTC	CASSQKILAGTRKPYEQYF
NA	few	TRBJ1-2	TRBV6-6	TGTGCCAGCAGTTACTATGAGGGCTATGGCTACACCTTC	CASSYYEGYGYTF
TRBD2	NA	TRBJ2-3	TRBV5-6	TGTGCCAGCAGTGAGCGGGGTCTCCAATTATCTAGCACAGATACGCAGTATTTT	CASSERGLQLSSTDTQYF
TRBD1	NA	TRBJ1-5	TRBV19	TGTGCCAGCCAGAAGGGGACAGTAAATAGCAATCAGCCCCAGCATTTT	CASQKGTVNSNQPQHF
TRBD2	NA	TRBJ2-3	TRBV12-5	TGTGCTAGTGGTCCCCCAGCGGCTAGCGGGGTTGGAGATACGCAGTATTTT	CASGPPAASGVGDTQYF
TRBD2	NA	TRBJ2-1	TRBV27	TGTGCCAGCAGCAAAAACAGGGCGTCTAGCGGGAGCAATGAGCAGTTCTTC	CASSKNRASSGSNEQFF
NA	NA	TRBJ2-7	TRBV28	TGTGCCAGCAGTCCCCCCGGTTTCGAGCAGTACTTC	CASSPPGFEQYF
TRBD2	NA	TRBJ2-1	TRBV5-8	TGTGCCAGCAGCCCCAACGGACTAGCGGGGAGGAGTGAGCAGTTCTTC	CASSPNGLAGRSEQFF
NA	few	TRBJ1-2	TRBV25-1	TGTGCCAGCAGTGAAATGGGACTTACCTATGGCTACACCTTC	CASSEMGLTYGYTF
TRBD2	NA	TRBJ2-1	TRBV18	TGTGCCAGCTCACCACTGGGACTAGCGGGGGGAAATGAGCAGTTCTTC	CASSPLGLAGGNEQFF
NA	NA	TRBJ2-1	TRBV23-1	TGCGCCAGCAGTCAATCGGGGGGGGCCTTTAATGAGCAGTTCTTC	CASSQSGGAFNEQFF
TRBD2	NA	TRBJ2-1	TRBV6-6	TGTGCCAGCAGCCCTGGGGCGGGGGATGAGCAGTTCTTC	CASSPGAGDEQFF
TRBD2	NA	TRBJ2-3	TRBV5-1	TGCGCCAGCAGCCCGCCTCTGGCGGGAGGGACCACAGATACGCAGTATTTT	CASSPPLAGGTTDTQYF
TRBD1	few	TRBJ1-4	TRBV7-2	TGTGCCAGCAGGTCCGCAGGGGGTTCTAATGAAAAACTGTTTTTT	CASRSAGGSNEKLFF
TRBD1	NA	TRBJ2-3	TRBV9	TGTGCCAAGGACAGGGGGCTTAAAGATACGCAGTATTTT	CAKDRGLKDTQYF
NA	NA	TRBJ2-2	TRBV9	TGTGCCAGCAGCGTAGTTTCTGCGAACACCGGGGAGCTGTTTTTT	CASSVVSANTGELFF
NA	NA	TRBJ2-1	TRBV25-1	TGTGCCAGCAGCGTTGGACGGAGGTCCTACAATGAGCAGTTCTTC	CASSVGRRSYNEQFF
TRBD2	NA	TRBJ2-7	TRBV6-5	TGTGCCAGCCGGGGGGGCTACGAGCAGTACTTC	CASRGGYEQYF
NA	NA	TRBJ1-1	TRBV3-1/TRBV3-2	TGTGCCAGCAGCCAGGGACAACGGAACACTGAAGCTTTCTTT	CASSQGQRNTEAFF
TRBD2	NA	TRBJ2-1	TRBV4-1	TGCGCCAGCAGCCCCGGCCGGTTAGCGGGAGGGGGTGAGCAGTTCTTC	CASSPGRLAGGGEQFF
TRBD2	NA	TRBJ2-4	TRBV5-1	TGCGCCAGCAGCTTTAGTAGCGGGGCCAAAAACATTCAGTACTTC	CASSFSSGAKNIQYF
TRBD2	once	TRBJ2-3	TRBV27	TGTGCCAGTAGGGCTAGCGGGGGACTCAGCACAGATACGCAGTATTTT	CASRASGGLSTDTQYF
TRBD1	NA	TRBJ1-4	TRBV5-4	TGTGCCAGCAGCGGTTCGGGACAGAGGCGCACCTTT	CASSGSGQRRTF